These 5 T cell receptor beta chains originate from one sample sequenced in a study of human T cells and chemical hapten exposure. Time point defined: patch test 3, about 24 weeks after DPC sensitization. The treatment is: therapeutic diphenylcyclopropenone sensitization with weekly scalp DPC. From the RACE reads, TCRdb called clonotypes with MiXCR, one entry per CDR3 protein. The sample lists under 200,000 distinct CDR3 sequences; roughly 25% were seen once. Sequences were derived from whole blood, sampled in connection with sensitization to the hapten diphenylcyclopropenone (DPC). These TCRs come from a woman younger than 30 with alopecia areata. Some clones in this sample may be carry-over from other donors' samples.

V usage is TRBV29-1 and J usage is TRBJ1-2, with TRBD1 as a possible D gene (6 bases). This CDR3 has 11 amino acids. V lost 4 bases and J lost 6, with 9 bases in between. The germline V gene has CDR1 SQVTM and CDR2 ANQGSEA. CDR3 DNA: TGCAGCGTTGGACAGGCCGATGGCTACACCTTC. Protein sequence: CSVGQADGYTF.

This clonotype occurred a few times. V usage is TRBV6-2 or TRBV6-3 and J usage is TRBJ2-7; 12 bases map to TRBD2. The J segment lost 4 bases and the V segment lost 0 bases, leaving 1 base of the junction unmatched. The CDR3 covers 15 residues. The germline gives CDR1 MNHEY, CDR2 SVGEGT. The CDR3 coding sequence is TGTGCCAGCAGTTACTCGACTAGCGGGGGTTACGAGCAGTACTTC. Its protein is CASSYSTSGGYEQYF.

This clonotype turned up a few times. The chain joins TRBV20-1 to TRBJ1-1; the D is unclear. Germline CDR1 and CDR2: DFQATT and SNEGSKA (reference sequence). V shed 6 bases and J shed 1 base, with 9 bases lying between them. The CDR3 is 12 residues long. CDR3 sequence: CSAVRSNTEAFF. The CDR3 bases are TGCAGTGCCGTCAGGTCGAACACTGAAGCTTTCTTT.

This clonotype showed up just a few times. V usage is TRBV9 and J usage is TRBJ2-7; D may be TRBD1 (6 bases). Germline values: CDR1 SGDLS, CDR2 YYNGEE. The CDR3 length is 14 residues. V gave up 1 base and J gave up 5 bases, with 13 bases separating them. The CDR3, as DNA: TGTGCCAGCAGCGTATTAGGATCAGGGGACGAGCAGTACTTC. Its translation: CASSVLGSGDEQYF.

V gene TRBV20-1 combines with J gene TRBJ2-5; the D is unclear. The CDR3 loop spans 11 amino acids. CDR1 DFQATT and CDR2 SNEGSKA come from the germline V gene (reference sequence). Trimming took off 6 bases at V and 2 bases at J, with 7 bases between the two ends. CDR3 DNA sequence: TGCAGTGCGTACACGCAAGAGACCCAGTACTTC. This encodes CSAYTQETQYF.